Shown below are 19 T cell receptor beta chains from a single sample sequenced in a study of blood T cells in healthy people across ages. Sample-barcoded 5' priming and a J-beta primer mix drove a second PCR of about 7 to 11 cycles. MiXCR, run by TCRdb on the 5' RACE reads, gives a single entry per CDR3 protein. The table shows around 1.1 million distinct CDR3 sequences, with under 40% occurring only once. Sample: blood. The source is a man in his late teens or twenties in good health.

The J gene is TRBJ1-5, the V gene TRBV7-6; no firm D call. V was trimmed by 5 bases and J by 6 bases, leaving 20 bases between them. The CDR3 covers 16 residues. Germline V lookup: CDR1 SGHVS, CDR2 FNYEAQ. DNA of the CDR3: TGTGCCAGCAGCCCCTTAGAGGCCATTTATGGTCAGCCCCAGCATTTT. Translated, it gives CASSPLEAIYGQPQHF. Full variable domain (missing parts from reference TRBV7-6 and TRBJ1-5): GAGVSQSPRYKVTKRGQDVALRCDPISGHVSLYWYRQALGQGPEFLTYFNYEAQQDKSGLPNDRFSAERPEGSISTLTIQRTEQRDSAMYRCASSPLEAIYGQPQHFGDGTRLSIL.

This clonotype was seen a handful of times. V is TRBV15 and J is TRBJ1-4, with D hard to call. V was pared by 5 bases and J by 5 bases, with 9 bases between. From germline, CDR1 is LNHNV and CDR2 YYDKDF (reference sequence). This CDR3 is 13 amino acids long. The CDR3 loop is CATSGRGNEKLFF. The CDR3 nucleotides are TGTGCCACCAGCGGCCGGGGAAATGAAAAACTGTTTTTT.

This rearrangement joins TRBV21-1 to TRBJ1-1; the DNA was not compared with TRBD1, the D call given in the table. TRBV21-1 is termed a pseudogene. The CDR3 covers 16 residues. CDR3 DNA: TGTGCCAGCAGCGATAGGGCAGGGGTGATGAGCACTGAAGCTTTCTTT. Encoded protein: CASSDRAGVMSTEAFF.

The chain has TRBV7-6 and TRBJ1-3; D is possibly TRBD1 (5 bases). The CDR3 covers 17 residues. Trimming shortened V by 2 bases and J by 0 bases, and 14 bases separated the two germline ends. Germline CDR1 SGHVS, CDR2 FNYEAQ. The CDR3 region has the DNA TGTGCCAGCAGCTTAATGGGCGACAGCGTCTCTGGAAACACCATATATTTT. Translation: CASSLMGDSVSGNTIYF.

This clonotype came up a few times. The V and J genes are TRBV7-2 and TRBJ2-3; D is uncertain. The CDR3 has 16 residues. V was shortened by 2 bases and J by 6 bases, with 18 bases between the two germline ends. Germline V gene sequence: CDR1 SGHTA, CDR2 FQGNSA. The CDR3 spells CASSLIGYRVRDTQYF. The CDR3 DNA reads TGTGCCAGCAGCTTAATCGGTTATCGGGTCCGGGATACGCAGTATTTT.

V and J are TRBV7-9 and TRBJ1-1; D remains ambiguous. CDR3 length equals 16 residues. V was cut by 1 base and J by 1 base, with 13 bases left in between. Germline CDR1 and CDR2: SEHNR and FQNEAQ (reference sequence). CDR3 residues: CASSLVRPGENTEAFF. The CDR3 DNA follows: TGTGCCAGCAGCTTAGTTAGGCCAGGAGAGAACACTGAAGCTTTCTTT.

This clonotype was detected only a few times. The J gene is TRBJ2-1, the V gene TRBV3-1, with TRBD2 matching 13 bases. J lost 7 bases, V lost 5 bases, and 8 bases had no gene match. The CDR3 runs 16 residues. Germline assignment: CDR1 LGHDT and CDR2 YNNKEL (reference sequence). CDR3 DNA sequence: TGTGCCAGCAGCTCCCGGACTAGCGGGGGTAAGAATGAGCAGTTCTTC. This encodes CASSSRTSGGKNEQFF.

This clonotype was counted between two and nine times. V and J are TRBV5-1 and TRBJ2-3; tentatively, D is TRBD1 or TRBD2 (5 bases each). The V and J ends lost 7 bases and 1 base respectively, with 19 bases between them. This CDR3 comprises 16 residues. From germline, CDR1 is SGHRS and CDR2 YFSETQ. In nucleotides, the CDR3 is TGCGCCAGCGCAAGACCGGGGCGGGTTGGCACAGATACGCAGTATTTT. The encoded protein is CASARPGRVGTDTQYF.

This clonotype was counted a few times. The genes are TRBV7-2 and TRBJ2-3; D gene uncertain. This CDR3 has 14 amino acids. The V gene lost 1 base and the J gene lost 5 bases, with 10 bases spanning the gap. In germline, CDR1 is SGHTA, CDR2 FQGNSA. CDR3 sequence: CASSLGSWRDTQYF. The CDR3 DNA reads TGTGCCAGCAGCTTAGGCTCGTGGCGAGATACGCAGTATTTT.

The chain's CDR3 is CASSVSTSGVRNEQFF. CDR3 in DNA: TGTGCCAGCAGTGTCTCCACTAGCGGCGTTAGGAATGAGCAGTTCTTC. This rearrangement joins TRBV6-1 to TRBJ2-1; 8 nucleotides line up with TRBD2. With 4 bases clipped from V and 7 bases from J, the junction kept 12 bases outside the gene matches. The CDR3 consists of 16 residues. Per germline, CDR1 MNHNS and CDR2 SASEGT.

This clonotype was detected only a few times. The chain links TRBV6-1 to TRBJ2-1, with a weak D call TRBD1 (6 bases). V was clipped by 7 bases and J by 1 base, with 14 bases between them. The germline gives CDR1 MNHNS, CDR2 SASEGT. The CDR3 is 15 amino acids. CDR3 DNA: TGTGCCAGCACAAACAGGGCCCTTTCCTACAATGAGCAGTTCTTC. This translates into CASTNRALSYNEQFF.

The CDR3: CSAIIGQGVSPLHF. CDR3 DNA: TGCAGTGCTATAATTGGACAGGGGGTTTCACCCCTCCACTTT. V gene TRBV20-1 combines with J gene TRBJ1-6; 10 bases fit TRBD1. This CDR3 region has 14 residues. CDR1 DFQATT and CDR2 SNEGSKA come from the germline V gene (reference sequence). The V segment lost 4 bases and the J segment 9 bases; nucleotides outside the gene matches: 6.

This clonotype has only a few counts. V and J are TRBV13 and TRBJ2-1; 12 bases are shared with TRBD2. V lost 5 bases, J lost 7 bases, and 6 bases stayed unmatched. The CDR3 runs 15 residues. The germline V gene has CDR1 PRHDT and CDR2 FYEKMQ (reference sequence). CDR3 sequence reads: CASSPSGGAINEQFF. CDR3 nucleotide sequence: TGTGCCAGCAGCCCTAGCGGGGGGGCCATAAATGAGCAGTTCTTC. Using reference TRBV13 and TRBJ2-1 for the parts outside the CDR3, the full variable domain is AAGVIQSPRHLIKEKRETATLKCYPIPRHDTVYWYQQGPGQDPQFLISFYEKMQSDKGSIPDRFSAQQFSDYHSELNMSSLELGDSALYFCASSPSGGAINEQFFGPGTRLTVL.

The chain joins TRBV12-3 or TRBV12-4 to TRBJ2-7, with D maybe TRBD1 (6 bases). Trimming stripped 6 bases from V and 4 bases from J, with 13 bases between. The CDR3 runs 13 residues. CDR3 sequence: CASRPEQGYEQYF. CDR3 coding DNA: TGTGCCAGCAGACCCGAACAGGGTTACGAGCAGTACTTC.

This clonotype has only a few counts. J is TRBJ2-3 and V is TRBV6-2 or TRBV6-3; no clear D gene. Germline-derived CDR1 and CDR2 are MNHEY and SVGEGT. V was pared by 3 bases and J by 4 bases, with 11 bases between. This CDR3 region has 14 residues. The CDR3 spells CASSYTALADTQYF. The DNA of the CDR3 is TGTGCCAGCAGTTATACCGCCCTGGCAGATACGCAGTATTTT.

The sample holds a few counts of this clonotype. Here the CDR3 DNA reads TGTGCCAGCAGTTACTCCTGGGGACGGGCCAATTCACCCCTCCACTTT. This codes for CASSYSWGRANSPLHF. This sequence joins TRBV6-5 and TRBJ1-6; D might be TRBD1 (5 bases). V lost 0 bases to trimming and J lost 7 bases, with 13 bases between them. The CDR3 loop spans 16 amino acids. From germline, CDR1 is MNHEY and CDR2 SVGAGI.

The rearrangement links TRBV7-2 to TRBJ1-2; 8 bases match TRBD1. Trimming cost V 2 bases and J 0 bases; bases outside gene matches: 5. The CDR3 extends over 16 amino acids. Germline loops: CDR1 SGHTA, CDR2 FQGNSA. The CDR3 region has the DNA TGTGCCAGCAGCTTAACAGGGGGGAACCCTAACTATGGCTACACCTTC. Its protein is CASSLTGGNPNYGYTF.

J is TRBJ1-5 and V is TRBV5-1; tentatively, D is TRBD1 (6 bases). There are 14 residues in the CDR3. Trimming took 4 bases from V and 5 from J, leaving 13 bases between them. Germline loops: CDR1 SGHRS, CDR2 YFSETQ. CDR3 bases: TGCGCCAGCAGCATACAGGGTGGAGATCAGCCCCAGCATTTT. This gives the protein CASSIQGGDQPQHF.

The chain recombines TRBV29-1 with TRBJ1-2; D uncertain. Trimming took 3 bases from V and 7 from J, leaving 9 bases between them. CDR3 length: 11 residues. The germline V gene has CDR1 SQVTM and CDR2 ANQGSEA. CDR3 sequence reads: CSVDLRRGYTF. The CDR3 nucleotides are TGCAGCGTTGATCTCCGACGTGGCTACACCTTC.